This T cell receptor beta chain comes out of a study of blood T cell repertoires in COVID-19. Turning to the study itself: Acute-phase and convalescent COVID-19 samples originated in the United States, Italy and Spain.

As originally analysed: Quantification of nucleated cells was approximated via reference gene primer amplification. TCRdb's copy holds only in-frame clones and misses some; the assay was immunoSEQ multiplex PCR. That table furnishes V, J and clone size, whereas the DNA furnished D and trimming. The data hold approximately 99,000 clones, with roughly 88% observed a single time. In germline, CDR1 is MNHEY, CDR2 SVGAGI. The CDR3 runs to 15 residues. V gave up 7 bases and J gave up 7 bases, with 19 bases separating them. The TCR comes from a human donor in a cohort sampled during active COVID-19. The J gene is TRBJ2-2, the V gene TRBV6-5; D may be TRBD1 (5 bases). The sample comprised peripheral blood. The DNA of the CDR3 is TGTGCCAGCATCCCAAGGACCTGGGGCTTCGGGGAGCTGTTTTTT. The encoded protein is CASIPRTWGFGELFF.